A selection of T cell receptor beta chains follows, all from one sample in a study of cytotoxic CD8 clonotypes in ibrutinib-treated CLL. TCRdb's table, derived via immunoSEQ multiplex PCR, lists solely in-frame clones and lacks some. Of approximately 130,000 clones listed, around four fifths are singletons. The sequenced sample was PBMCs, obtained after 24 months of ibrutinib treatment. These receptor sequences come from a human donor with chronic lymphocytic leukemia. Both conserved end residues are part of each CDR3. D genes are given only for firm matches. Clone sizes are given selectively: once, few, many, or a class where the clone is expanded.

TRBV7-9,TRBJ2-3,.,once,CASSLGGPVADTQYF,TGTGCCAGCAGCCTGGGAGGACCGGTGGCAGATACGCAGTATTTT
TRBV10-2,TRBJ1-5,.,.,CASSLGQNNQPQHF,TGCGCCAGCAGCCTAGGACAGAACAATCAGCCCCAGCATTTT
TRBV29-1,TRBJ2-1,.,.,CSARTEGNEQFF,TGCAGCGCCCGGACAGAGGGGAATGAGCAGTTCTTC
TRBV6-6,TRBJ1-5,TRBD1,.,CASSGTARQPQHF,TGTGCCAGCAGCGGGACAGCTCGTCAGCCCCAGCATTTT
TRBV19,TRBJ2-7,.,.,CASSTTRAPEQYF,TGTGCCAGTAGCACGACCAGGGCTCCCGAGCAGTACTTC
TRBV7-9,TRBJ2-2,TRBD1,.,CATPPSPGGPRTGELFF,TGTGCCACCCCACCGAGCCCAGGGGGCCCACGCACCGGGGAGCTGTTTTTT
TRBV7-2,TRBJ2-5,.,.,CASSLAPSLETQYF,TGTGCCAGCAGCTTAGCTCCCAGTCTGGAGACCCAGTACTTC
TRBV4-1,TRBJ2-1,.,.,CASSQGPSANYNEQFF,TGCGCCAGCAGCCAAGGTCCTAGCGCCAACTACAATGAGCAGTTCTTC
TRBV30,TRBJ1-2,TRBD1,.,CAWSPDRGSGYTF,TGTGCCTGGAGCCCGGACAGGGGGAGCGGCTACACCTTC
TRBV11-2,TRBJ2-7,TRBD1,.,CASSLEGRGQGYEQYF,TGTGCCAGCAGCTTAGAGGGCAGGGGGCAGGGCTACGAGCAGTACTTC
TRBV6-1,TRBJ2-1,.,.,CASTPPGGSYNEQFF,TGTGCCAGCACTCCCCCAGGGGGGTCTTACAATGAGCAGTTCTTC
TRBV27,TRBJ2-5,TRBD1,few,CASSFLPGQGETQYF,TGTGCCAGCAGTTTCCTACCGGGACAGGGCGAGACCCAGTACTTC
TRBV10-3,TRBJ2-1,.,once,CAISESGVLEQFF,TGTGCCATCAGTGAGTCGGGAGTCCTTGAGCAGTTCTTC
TRBV7-3,TRBJ1-2,TRBD1,.,CASSSTGFDYGYTF,TGTGCCAGCAGCTCGACAGGGTTTGACTATGGCTACACCTTC
TRBV5-1,TRBJ2-2,.,.,CASSIRQANTGELFF,TGCGCCAGCAGCATTCGACAGGCGAACACCGGGGAGCTGTTTTTT
TRBV28,TRBJ1-5,.,.,CASSFLGAGDQPQHF,TGTGCCAGCAGTTTTTTAGGGGCCGGAGATCAGCCCCAGCATTTT
TRBV19,TRBJ1-4,.,few,CASRESNEKLFF,TGTGCCAGTAGAGAGTCTAATGAAAAACTGTTTTTT
TRBV5-1,TRBJ2-7,.,once,CASSLATGNREQYF,TGCGCCAGCAGCTTGGCCACGGGCAACCGCGAGCAGTACTTC
TRBV30,TRBJ1-2,.,.,CAWSVREGVSYGYTF,TGTGCCTGGAGTGTACGGGAAGGGGTTAGCTATGGCTACACCTTC
TRBV25-1,TRBJ1-1,.,once,CASSESALTERGNTEAFF,TGTGCCAGCAGTGAATCAGCTCTCACCGAAAGGGGGAACACTGAAGCTTTCTTT
TRBV7-8,TRBJ2-2,.,.,CASSPLARRNTGELFF,TGTGCCAGCAGCCCCTTGGCCCGGAGAAACACCGGGGAGCTGTTTTTT
TRBV6-5,TRBJ2-7,.,once,CASSYLYEQYF,TGTGCCAGCAGTTACCTCTACGAGCAGTACTTC
TRBV5-5,TRBJ1-2,.,.,CASSLEVVYGYTF,TGTGCCAGCAGCTTGGAGGTTGTCTATGGCTACACCTTC
TRBV7-9,TRBJ1-3,.,.,CASSPMVQLLSGNTIYF,TGTGCCAGCAGCCCGATGGTACAGCTTCTCTCTGGAAACACCATATATTTT
TRBV7-2,TRBJ1-5,.,.,CASSRENSNQPQHF,TGTGCCAGCAGTCGAGAAAATAGCAATCAGCCCCAGCATTTT
TRBV7-8,TRBJ1-5,.,.,CASSPDYFGNQPQHF,TGTGCCAGCAGCCCCGACTATTTTGGCAATCAGCCCCAGCATTTT
TRBV5-1,TRBJ2-1,.,.,CASRGHNEQFF,TGCGCCAGCAGGGGGCACAATGAGCAGTTCTTC
TRBV7-9,TRBJ1-1,TRBD1,.,CASSLAGQEAFF,TGTGCCAGCAGCTTAGCGGGACAGGAAGCTTTCTTT
TRBV2,TRBJ2-1,.,.,CASSEPGQFNEQFF,TGTGCCAGCAGTGAACCTGGACAGTTTAATGAGCAGTTCTTC
TRBV19,TRBJ2-1,.,.,CASRAGYNEQFF,TGTGCCAGCCGAGCGGGTTACAATGAGCAGTTCTTC
TRBV29-1,TRBJ1-1,.,.,CSVEGQNEAFF,TGCAGCGTTGAAGGACAGAATGAAGCTTTCTTT
TRBV19,TRBJ1-6,.,.,CASSNPTAGASPLHF,TGTGCCAGTAGTAACCCGACAGCCGGAGCGTCTCCCCTCCACTTT
TRBV10-3,TRBJ1-1,.,.,CAISDGSGGDTEAFF,TGTGCCATCAGTGATGGCTCGGGGGGGGACACTGAAGCTTTCTTT
TRBV2,TRBJ1-6,.,.,CASSGGRGRDSPLHF,TGTGCCAGCAGCGGAGGAAGGGGACGGGATTCACCCCTCCACTTT
TRBV6-1,TRBJ2-3,.,.,CASRVPGPDTQYF,TGTGCCAGCAGGGTCCCTGGGCCTGACACGCAGTATTTT
TRBV2,TRBJ2-2,TRBD1,.,CASSHPGQGTGELFF,TGTGCCAGCAGTCATCCGGGACAGGGGACCGGGGAGCTGTTTTTT
TRBV15,TRBJ1-2,TRBD1,.,CATSEGQGIYGYTF,TGTGCCACCAGCGAGGGACAGGGGATCTATGGCTACACCTTC
TRBV21-1,TRBJ2-3,.,.,CASSKMGAGDTQYF,TGTGCCAGCAGCAAAATGGGGGCCGGAGATACGCAGTATTTT
TRBV11-2,TRBJ2-7,.,.,CASSLSLEQYF,TGTGCCAGCAGCTTATCCCTCGAGCAGTACTTC
TRBV4-1,TRBJ1-2,.,.,CASSHAGQLANYGYTF,TGCGCCAGCAGCCACGCCGGGCAGCTAGCTAACTATGGCTACACCTTC
TRBV25-1,TRBJ1-5,.,few,CASSLGSQPQHF,TGTGCCAGCAGCCTTGGGAGTCAGCCCCAGCATTTT
TRBV7-2,TRBJ2-7,TRBD1,.,CASSSDRGFYEQYF,TGTGCCAGCAGCTCAGACAGGGGCTTCTACGAGCAGTACTTC
TRBV15,TRBJ2-7,.,.,CATSRDQGPLSYEQYF,TGTGCCACCAGCAGAGACCAGGGACCCCTCTCCTACGAGCAGTACTTC
TRBV6-1,TRBJ2-3,.,.,CASSDGQRNTQYF,TGTGCCAGCAGTGACGGACAGAGAAATACGCAGTATTTT
TRBV28,TRBJ1-2,.,.,CASSAYTIWGYTF,TGTGCCAGCAGTGCATATACAATATGGGGCTACACCTTC
TRBV9,TRBJ1-4,.,.,CASSQQAGGSNEKLFF,TGTGCCAGCAGCCAGCAGGCGGGGGGCTCTAATGAAAAACTGTTTTTT
TRBV29-1,TRBJ2-2,.,.,CSVVPDSGLHTGELFF,TGCAGCGTTGTACCGGATTCGGGGTTACACACCGGGGAGCTGTTTTTT
TRBV27,TRBJ2-5,.,.,CASSAGKVETQYF,TGTGCCAGCAGCGCAGGGAAAGTGGAGACCCAGTACTTC
TRBV6-1,TRBJ2-7,.,.,CASLGGTAASYEQYF,TGTGCCAGCTTGGGAGGGACAGCCGCCTCCTACGAGCAGTACTTC